These 13 T cell receptor beta chains originate from one sample sequenced in a study of T cells after yellow fever vaccination. In TCRdb, the 5' RACE reads were re-called with MiXCR into one record per CDR3 protein. The data show about 50,000 distinct CDR3 sequences, with approximately 6% seen just once and around 30% held by the top ten. This sample comprised PBMCs, either bulk or a sorted T-cell subset (CD4+, CD8+, memory, or dextramer-sorted; not recorded which), obtained on the day of the yellow fever booster vaccination. These receptors were collected from a man between 18 and 35 years old who received the YFV17D yellow fever vaccine.

This clonotype came up a few times. V is TRBV12-3 or TRBV12-4 and J is TRBJ1-2; 7 bases are shared with TRBD1. J gave up 8 bases and V 6 bases, and 6 bases lay outside the gene matches. This CDR3 region has 12 residues. In DNA form, the CDR3 reads TGTGCCAGCAGAGGACAGGATCGAGGCTACACCTTC. Translation gives CASRGQDRGYTF.

Ten or more counts support this clonotype. V is TRBV4-1 and J is TRBJ2-4, with D possibly being TRBD1 (5 bases). This CDR3 comprises 16 residues. The germline V gene has CDR1 MGHRA and CDR2 YSYEKL. Trimming removed 3 bases at V and 3 bases at J, with 15 bases between. CDR3 protein: CASSHPPTDSKNIQYF. The CDR3 DNA reads TGCGCCAGCAGCCACCCCCCGACTGACAGCAAAAACATTCAGTACTTC.

This clonotype was seen a few times. V is TRBV11-2 and J is TRBJ2-1, with 7 nucleotides matching TRBD1. V was clipped by 1 base and J by 5 bases; unmatched bases: 11. Germline CDR1 is SGHAT and CDR2 is FQNNGV. The CDR3 totals 17 residues. CDR3 DNA sequence: TGTGCCAGCAGCTTAGGTGTTCGAGGGGGCCTCAACAATGAGCAGTTCTTC. It encodes CASSLGVRGGLNNEQFF.

This clonotype was found once. The chain recombines TRBV14 with TRBJ2-5; TRBD2 agrees at 9 bases. Losses at the gene ends were 3 bases for V and 2 bases for J; bases not matched to a gene: 7. Germline V gene data show CDR1 as SGHDN and CDR2 as FVKESK. The CDR3 is 16 residues long. The CDR3 here is CASSHSRLAVQETQYF. The CDR3 DNA reads as TGTGCCAGCAGCCACTCTAGACTAGCGGTACAAGAGACCCAGTACTTC.

At least ten counts were recorded for this clonotype. The V call is TRBV5-1, the J call TRBJ1-1; no clear D gene. This CDR3 has 14 residues. Trimming left V 1 base short and J 1 base short, with 8 bases between. In germline, CDR1 is SGHRS, CDR2 YFSETQ. The CDR3 DNA follows: TGCGCCAGCAGCTTGAGACCGCCGAACACTGAAGCTTTCTTT. Residues: CASSLRPPNTEAFF.

The chain couples TRBV7-2 to TRBJ2-3, with 8 bases matching TRBD1. Germline CDR1 is SGHTA and CDR2 is FQGNSA. This CDR3 spans 15 amino acids. Trimming removed 1 base from V and 2 bases from J; junction bases left unmatched: 2. The CDR3 nucleotides are TGTGCCAGCAGCTTAGGGGACAGGATCACAGATACGCAGTATTTT. It translates to CASSLGDRITDTQYF.

This clonotype has at least ten counts. This chain links TRBV9 with TRBJ1-1; D not certain. This CDR3 contains 9 residues. Germline V lookup: CDR1 SGDLS, CDR2 YYNGEE. Between the trimmed V and J ends, which lost 3 bases and 13 bases, there was a span of 7 bases. The CDR3 nucleotides read TGTGCCAGCAGCGAGACCCTTTTCTTT. Amino acids: CASSETLFF.

Only a few counts were recorded for this clonotype. The rearrangement joins TRBV5-4 to TRBJ1-1; 7 bases are shared with TRBD1. Germline loops: CDR1 SGHNT, CDR2 YYREEE (reference sequence). The J segment lost 2 bases and the V segment lost 4 bases, leaving 8 bases of the junction unmatched. This CDR3 comprises 15 residues. CDR3 amino acids: CASSRTGTVNTEAFF. In DNA form, the CDR3 reads TGTGCCAGCAGCCGTACCGGGACAGTAAACACTGAAGCTTTCTTT.

This clonotype occurred a few times. CDR3 amino acids: CASSPGTVFGGEQFF. DNA of the CDR3: TGTGCCAGCAGCCCCGGGACAGTGTTTGGTGGGGAGCAGTTCTTC. The V call is TRBV11-1, the J call TRBJ2-1; 7 nucleotides line up with TRBD1. The junction had 14 bases not matched to a gene; V was cut back by 5 bases and J by 10 bases. Germline CDR1 SGHAT, CDR2 FQDESV (reference sequence). This CDR3 has 15 amino acids.

This CDR3 is CASSLTGGPGELFF. The CDR3 DNA sequence: TGCGCCAGCAGCTTGACAGGGGGCCCCGGGGAGCTGTTTTTT. V and J are TRBV5-1 and TRBJ2-2; 9 bases agree with TRBD1. This CDR3 has 14 residues. V lost 1 base, J lost 6 bases, and 1 base stayed unmatched. From germline, CDR1 is SGHRS and CDR2 YFSETQ.

This clonotype was picked up many times. The CDR3 DNA reads TGCAGCGTTGAAAGCCTAAGCGGCCCGGATACGCAGTATTTT. Protein: CSVESLSGPDTQYF. The chain uses TRBV29-1 and TRBJ2-3; tentative D call: TRBD2 (5 bases). Germline loops: CDR1 SQVTM, CDR2 ANQGSEA. The V end was cut by 2 bases, the J end by 6 bases, with 15 bases between. The CDR3 spans 14 residues.

The chain employs TRBV4-1 and TRBJ2-5, with a tentative D call TRBD1 (6 bases). The germline CDR1 and CDR2 sequences are MGHRA and YSYEKL. The CDR3 is 16 amino acids. V was trimmed by 1 base and J by 6 bases, leaving 18 bases between them. The CDR3 region is CASSQGDGTLLKTQYF. CDR3 coding DNA: TGCGCCAGCAGCCAAGGGGACGGGACATTGCTGAAGACCCAGTACTTC.

In its sample, this clonotype was seen a few times. This chain links TRBV11-3 with TRBJ2-2; maybe TRBD1 (6 bases). CDR3 length: 16 amino acids. V was shortened by 5 bases and J by 0 bases, with 13 bases between the two germline ends. Germline V lookup: CDR1 SGHNT, CDR2 YENEEA. CDR3 DNA sequence: TGTGCCAGCAGCCCATCCCAGGGGCCGAACACCGGGGAGCTGTTTTTT. Translated, it gives CASSPSQGPNTGELFF.